This T cell receptor beta chain was identified during a study of CXCR4 blockade with PD-1 therapy in pancreatic cancer (dated by TCRdb to about 2019). Context from the whole study: The study analyzed resected pancreatic ductal adenocarcinoma using multiplex immunohistochemistry and TCRbeta immunosequencing, along with ex vivo slice culture to test PD-1 and CXCR4 blockade. To assess intratumoral heterogeneity, two geographically distinct regions from each of about 6 tumors were TCR-sequenced.

None of the patients whose archived tumor blocks were used had received neoadjuvant therapy prior to resection. In the preserved-tissue arm of the study, some 31 surgical resection samples from roughly 22 previously untreated pancreatic ductal adenocarcinoma patients were used. DNA for the resection arm was extracted from ten 5-micron curls of FFPE tumor lying next to the multiplex immunohistochemistry slide. Judged by its sample share, this clone qualifies as medium-sized (0.01 to 0.1%). The antigen this receptor binds is unknown. It has no much larger one-base neighbor in the sample; base qualities were not kept. Trimming removed 8 bases from V and 2 bases from J, leaving 8 bases between the germline ends. From a lookup of the germline V gene, CDR1 and CDR2 are MNHGY and SAAAGT. The CDR3 spans 12 residues, from the cysteine through the phenylalanine. This entry keeps only the CDR3 DNA: 36 bases, framed from base 1.

Findings and caveats that apply to the study as a whole: Although tumors showed clonal expansion, with a mean productive clonality of approximately 0.15 compared with 0.05 in healthy blood, clonality was not correlated with survival. A strong correlation was found between the frequency of an amino acid clone and the number of distinct nucleotide rearrangements encoding that clone, which suggests convergent selection driven by common tumor antigens. Because only TCRbeta chains were sequenced, true antigen-specificity overlap among the convergent dominant clones remained unconfirmed, awaiting paired alpha-beta single-cell sequencing.

The immunoSEQ Assay at Adaptive Biotechnologies was used to immunosequence TCRbeta CDR3 regions from the extracted DNA. The paper's processing steps were these. To measure the absolute abundance of each unique TCRbeta CDR3, the sequences were collapsed and filtered. Clonality was defined as 1 minus Pielou's evenness, computed on productive in-frame rearrangements only. Regional overlap was measured by following the top 100 nucleotide rearrangements across paired samples, and the Morisita index was used to compare paired samples with unrelated samples. The immunoSEQ Rearrangement Details tool was used to assess convergence of nucleotide rearrangements onto identical amino acid sequences. TCRdb provides this immuneACCESS table in a form limited to in-frame rearrangements. Some clones are lacking; in checked studies, under half of them reflect an unresolved V gene, and why the rest are absent is not known. V, J and clone size were drawn from that table, and D and trimming were deduced from the DNA. For this sample the table gives thousands of clones, of which around 42% were detected only once. Roughly 5.2% of the sample rests with the top ten.

The clonotype comes from a human donor with pancreatic ductal adenocarcinoma. The sample comprised tumor tissue. The chain was built from TRBV6-8 and TRBJ2-3; no D gene is confidently identified. Here is the DNA: TGTGCCAGCTATGATTTCACAGATACGCAGTATTTT. This encodes CASYDFTDTQYF.